This T cell receptor (beta chain) was sequenced during a study of blood T cell repertoires in COVID-19. Sequenced by immunoSEQ multiplex PCR; TCRdb stores in-frame clones only, minus some. The sample lists 85,000 to 110,000 clones, roughly nine tenths seen once, with 6.2% in the top ten. The V and J ends lost 3 bases and 5 bases, in that order; junction bases with no gene match: 15. Germline V lookup: CDR1 MDHEN, CDR2 SYDVKM. CDR3 size: 17 residues. The sample was peripheral blood. This receptor was taken from a human donor in a cohort sampled during active COVID-19. V gene TRBV28 combines with J gene TRBJ2-7; 8 bases line up with TRBD1. As DNA, the CDR3 is TGTGCCAGCAGTTTGGAGCAGGGGGCGAGGGTTATACACGAGCAGTACTTC. This translates into CASSLEQGARVIHEQYF.